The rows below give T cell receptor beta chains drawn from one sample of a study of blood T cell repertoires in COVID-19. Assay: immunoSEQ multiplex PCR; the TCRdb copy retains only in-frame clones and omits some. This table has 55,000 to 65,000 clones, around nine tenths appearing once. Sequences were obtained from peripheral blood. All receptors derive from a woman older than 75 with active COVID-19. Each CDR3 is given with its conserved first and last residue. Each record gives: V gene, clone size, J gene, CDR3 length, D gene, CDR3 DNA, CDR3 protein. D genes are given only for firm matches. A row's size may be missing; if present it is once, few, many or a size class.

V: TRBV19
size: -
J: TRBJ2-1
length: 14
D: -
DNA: TGTGCCAGTAGTAGCGTCGACTCCTACAATGAGCAGTTCTTC
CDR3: CASSSVDSYNEQFF

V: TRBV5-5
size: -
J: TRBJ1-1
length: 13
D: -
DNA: TGTGCCAGCAACCCGACAGGAAACACTGAAGCTTTCTTT
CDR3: CASNPTGNTEAFF

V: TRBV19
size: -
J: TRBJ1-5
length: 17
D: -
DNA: TGTGCCAGTAGTATTTCCCCCCACAGGGCCAGCAATCAGCCCCAGCATTTT
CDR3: CASSISPHRASNQPQHF

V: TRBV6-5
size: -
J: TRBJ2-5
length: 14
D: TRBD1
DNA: TGTGCCAGCAGGGACAGGGGGCACCAAGAGACCCAGTACTTC
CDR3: CASRDRGHQETQYF

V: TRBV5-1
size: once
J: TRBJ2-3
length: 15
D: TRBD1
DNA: TGCGCCAGCAGCTCGAACAGGGGACCTTCAGATACGCAGTATTTT
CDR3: CASSSNRGPSDTQYF

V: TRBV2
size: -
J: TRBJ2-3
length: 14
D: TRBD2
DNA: TGTGCCAGCAGGCCTCGGGAGGGCACAGATACGCAGTATTTT
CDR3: CASRPREGTDTQYF

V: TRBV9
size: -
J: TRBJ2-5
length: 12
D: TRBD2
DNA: TGTGCCAGCAGCTCGGGCAGCGGGGCCCAGTACTTC
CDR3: CASSSGSGAQYF

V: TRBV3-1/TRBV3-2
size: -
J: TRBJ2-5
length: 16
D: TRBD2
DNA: TGTGCCAGCAGCCCTACTAGCGGGGGGTGGTCGGAGACCCAGTACTTC
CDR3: CASSPTSGGWSETQYF

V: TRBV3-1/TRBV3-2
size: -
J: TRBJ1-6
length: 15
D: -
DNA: TGTGCCAGCAGCCAAGCAGGTGAATTCAGTTCACCCCTCCACTTT
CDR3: CASSQAGEFSSPLHF

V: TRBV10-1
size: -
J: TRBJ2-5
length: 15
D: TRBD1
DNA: TGCGCCAGCAGTGAGTCGAGGGGGCAGCAAGAGACCCAGTACTTC
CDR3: CASSESRGQQETQYF

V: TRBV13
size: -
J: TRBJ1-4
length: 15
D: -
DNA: TGTGCCAGCAGCGCATCGACAGGACTGAATGAAAAACTGTTTTTT
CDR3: CASSASTGLNEKLFF